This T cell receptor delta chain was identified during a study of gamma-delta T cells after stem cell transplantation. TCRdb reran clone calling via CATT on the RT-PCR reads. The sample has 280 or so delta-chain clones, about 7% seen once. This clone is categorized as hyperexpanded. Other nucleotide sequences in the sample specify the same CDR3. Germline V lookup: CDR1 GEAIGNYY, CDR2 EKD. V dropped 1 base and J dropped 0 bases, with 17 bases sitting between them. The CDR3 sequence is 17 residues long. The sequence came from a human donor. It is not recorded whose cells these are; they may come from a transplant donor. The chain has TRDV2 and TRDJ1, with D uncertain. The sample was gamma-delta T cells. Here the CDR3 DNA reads TGTGCCTGTGACACAGCCTCCCCGATGAGGGACACCGATAAACTCATCTTT. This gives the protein CACDTASPMRDTDKLIF.